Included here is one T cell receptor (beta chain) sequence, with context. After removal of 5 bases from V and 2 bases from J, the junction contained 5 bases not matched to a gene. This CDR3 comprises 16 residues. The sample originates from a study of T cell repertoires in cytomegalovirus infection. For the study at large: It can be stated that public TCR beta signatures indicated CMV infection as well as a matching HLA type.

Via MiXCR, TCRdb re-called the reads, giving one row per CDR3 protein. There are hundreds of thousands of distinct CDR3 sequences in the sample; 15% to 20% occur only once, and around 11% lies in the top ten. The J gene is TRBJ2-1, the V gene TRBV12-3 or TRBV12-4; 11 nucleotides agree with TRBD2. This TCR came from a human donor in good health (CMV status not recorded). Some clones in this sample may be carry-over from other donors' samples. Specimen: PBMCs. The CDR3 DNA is TGTGCCAGCAGTAAATCGACTAGCGGGGCCTACAATGAGCAGTTCTTC. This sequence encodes CASSKSTSGAYNEQFF.